The rows below give T cell receptor beta chains drawn from one sample of a study of vaccination effects on CD4 cells after COVID-19. These receptors have no known antigen. Profiling relied on immunoSEQ multiplex PCR, and the TCRdb table lists in-frame clones only, not all of them. Of roughly 30,000 clones listed, around 80% are singletons. The sequenced sample was CD4+ T cells from PBMCs cultured without peptide, obtained after COVID-19 vaccination. The receptors here all came from a human donor who had a prior SARS-CoV-2 infection. Both conserved end residues are part of each CDR3. The D gene is left open where the match is weak. Rows give clone size only sometimes, using once, few, many, or a class for an expanded clone.

V gene	J gene	clone size	D gene	CDR3 protein	CDR3 DNA
TRBV2	TRBJ2-1	NA	TRBD2	CASSGRGGGSGEQFF	TGTGCCAGCAGTGGCCGGGGGGGCGGGAGTGGTGAGCAGTTCTTC
TRBV6-5	TRBJ2-1	NA	NA	CASSLAFYEQFF	TGTGCCAGCAGCCTCGCGTTTTATGAGCAGTTCTTC
TRBV4-1	TRBJ2-2	NA	NA	CASSRPVGATGELFF	TGCGCCAGCAGCCGTCCGGTCGGGGCCACCGGGGAGCTGTTTTTT
TRBV6-6	TRBJ2-5	few	NA	CASSYVWAETQYF	TGTGCCAGCAGTTACGTGTGGGCGGAGACCCAGTACTTC
TRBV5-4	TRBJ1-1	NA	TRBD1	CASSLKKTGGPEAFF	TGTGCCAGCAGCTTAAAAAAAACAGGGGGTCCTGAAGCTTTCTTT
TRBV18	TRBJ2-7	NA	NA	CASSRGRGNEQYF	TGTGCCAGCTCACGGGGCAGGGGAAACGAGCAGTACTTC
TRBV10-3	TRBJ2-5	NA	TRBD2	CAMGLPGETQYF	TGTGCCATGGGACTACCGGGAGAGACCCAGTACTTC
TRBV15	TRBJ2-3	NA	TRBD1	CATSRDRVTDTQYF	TGTGCCACCAGCCGGGACAGGGTCACAGATACGCAGTATTTT
TRBV5-1	TRBJ1-3	once	NA	CASSLDPGNTIYF	TGCGCCAGCAGCTTGGACCCTGGAAACACCATATATTTT
TRBV6-2/TRBV6-3	TRBJ2-1	NA	NA	CASSYSAGAEQFF	TGTGCCAGCAGTTACTCTGCGGGGGCTGAGCAGTTCTTC
TRBV20-1	TRBJ2-1	NA	NA	CSASPFYSYNEQFF	TGCAGTGCTAGTCCCTTTTACTCCTACAATGAGCAGTTCTTC
TRBV20-1	TRBJ1-1	NA	NA	CSASAGSGTEAFF	TGCAGTGCTAGTGCAGGGTCGGGCACTGAAGCTTTCTTT
TRBV19	TRBJ2-2	NA	NA	CASSYPGRVTGELFF	TGTGCCAGTAGTTACCCGGGAAGGGTCACCGGGGAGCTGTTTTTT
TRBV5-6	TRBJ2-3	few	NA	CASSVGGTDTQYF	TGTGCCAGCAGCGTAGGGGGCACAGATACGCAGTATTTT
TRBV5-1	TRBJ1-1	NA	NA	CASSPEGGGTEAFF	TGCGCCAGCAGCCCCGAAGGAGGGGGCACTGAAGCTTTCTTT
TRBV3-1/TRBV3-2	TRBJ2-1	NA	TRBD2	CASSSTSAPPADEQFF	TGTGCCAGCAGTTCGACTAGCGCCCCCCCGGCGGATGAGCAGTTCTTC
TRBV7-6	TRBJ1-2	few	NA	CASSLVVGRDYGYTF	TGTGCCAGCAGCTTAGTTGTCGGCAGAGACTATGGCTACACCTTC
TRBV5-4	TRBJ2-2	few	NA	CASSPRGAQGLGTGELFF	TGTGCCAGCAGCCCACGGGGCGCGCAGGGATTAGGGACCGGGGAGCTGTTTTTT
TRBV2	TRBJ1-2	NA	NA	CASTQSNYGYTF	TGTGCCAGCACTCAGAGCAACTATGGCTACACCTTC
TRBV5-1	TRBJ2-7	few	NA	CASSFVGSEQYF	TGCGCCAGCAGCTTCGTGGGCTCCGAGCAGTACTTC
TRBV9	TRBJ1-5	NA	NA	CASSVAGDSNQPQHF	TGTGCCAGCAGCGTAGCAGGGGACAGCAATCAGCCCCAGCATTTT
TRBV15	TRBJ2-7	NA	TRBD1	CATSRAGGTTNEQYF	TGTGCCACCAGCAGAGCAGGGGGTACAACAAACGAGCAGTACTTC
TRBV7-9	TRBJ2-3	once	TRBD2	CASSLKREGTDTQYF	TGTGCCAGCAGCTTGAAGCGGGAGGGAACAGATACGCAGTATTTT
TRBV28	TRBJ2-5	NA	NA	CASSLRQTIAETQYF	TGTGCCAGCAGTCTCAGACAGACAATAGCGGAGACCCAGTACTTC
TRBV7-9	TRBJ2-1	NA	NA	CASSRHSSYNEQFF	TGTGCCAGCAGCCGTCACAGCTCCTACAATGAGCAGTTCTTC
TRBV2	TRBJ2-2	NA	NA	CASIGDVLAVDTGELFF	TGTGCCAGCATCGGAGACGTTTTGGCCGTGGACACCGGGGAGCTGTTTTTT
TRBV5-4	TRBJ2-1	NA	TRBD2	CASSLGRAGATYNEQFF	TGTGCCAGCAGCTTGGGCCGAGCGGGGGCAACCTACAATGAGCAGTTCTTC
TRBV19	TRBJ2-5	NA	NA	CASSISGAETQYF	TGTGCCAGTAGTATATCGGGAGCGGAGACCCAGTACTTC
TRBV2	TRBJ1-6	NA	TRBD1	CASSEAGQANNSPLHF	TGTGCCAGCAGTGAAGCTGGACAGGCCAATAATTCACCCCTCCACTTT
TRBV6-5	TRBJ1-5	NA	NA	CASSTQTANQPQHF	TGTGCCAGCAGTACGCAGACAGCTAATCAGCCCCAGCATTTT
TRBV9	TRBJ2-5	NA	NA	CASSVFSSAIPRGTQYF	TGTGCCAGCAGCGTATTTTCTAGCGCCATACCCCGGGGGACCCAGTACTTC
TRBV18	TRBJ1-5	NA	NA	CASSPQQGGVGSNQPQHF	TGTGCCAGCTCACCCCAACAGGGTGGGGTGGGGAGCAATCAGCCCCAGCATTTT
TRBV6-5	TRBJ2-2	NA	TRBD2	CASSRDYYTGELFF	TGTGCCAGCAGTCGGGACTATTACACCGGGGAGCTGTTTTTT
TRBV4-3	TRBJ1-3	NA	TRBD1	CASSQDQDRNTIYF	TGCGCCAGCAGCCAAGATCAGGACAGGAACACCATATATTTT
TRBV6-2/TRBV6-3	TRBJ2-5	NA	TRBD2	CASSPGTSLTQETQYF	TGTGCCAGCAGCCCCGGGACTAGCTTAACGCAAGAGACCCAGTACTTC
TRBV3-1/TRBV3-2	TRBJ1-6	NA	NA	CASSQDLEAPKSPLHF	TGTGCCAGCAGCCAAGATTTGGAGGCTCCCAAATCACCCCTCCACTTT
TRBV5-4	TRBJ1-2	NA	NA	CASSLLGGNYGYTF	TGTGCCAGCAGCTTACTGGGAGGTAACTATGGCTACACCTTC
TRBV24-1	TRBJ1-2	once	NA	CATSVPTLSGYTF	TGTGCCACCAGTGTTCCGACCCTGTCTGGCTACACCTTC
TRBV14	TRBJ2-5	NA	TRBD1	CASSAASGTGGTETQYF	TGTGCCAGCAGCGCCGCTTCCGGGACAGGGGGAACGGAGACCCAGTACTTC
TRBV4-1	TRBJ1-6	few	NA	CASSPGFAYNSPLHF	TGCGCCAGCAGCCCAGGTTTCGCCTATAATTCACCCCTCCACTTT
TRBV29-1	TRBJ2-7	NA	TRBD2	CSALAGVLSEQYF	TGCAGCGCTCTAGCGGGAGTTCTCTCGGAGCAGTACTTC
TRBV4-2	TRBJ2-5	few	NA	CASSQGTAKETQYF	TGTGCCAGCAGCCAAGGGACTGCGAAAGAGACCCAGTACTTC
TRBV3-1/TRBV3-2	TRBJ1-1	few	TRBD1	CASSQGLGQDGGAFF	TGTGCCAGCAGCCAAGGTCTGGGACAGGATGGGGGAGCTTTCTTT
TRBV5-1	TRBJ2-5	NA	TRBD2	CASSRGGTSGDWETQYF	TGCGCCAGCAGCCGTGGGGGGACTAGCGGGGACTGGGAGACCCAGTACTTC
TRBV10-3	TRBJ2-1	NA	TRBD2	CAIRGTSGWGDEQFF	TGTGCCATCAGAGGGACTAGCGGTTGGGGGGATGAGCAGTTCTTC
TRBV5-1	TRBJ2-1	NA	NA	CASSLAVASAGNEQFF	TGCGCCAGCAGCTTGGCGGTGGCTAGCGCTGGGAATGAGCAGTTCTTC
TRBV2	TRBJ1-4	NA	TRBD1	CASSVRQGAANEKLFF	TGTGCCAGCAGTGTTCGACAGGGGGCGGCTAATGAAAAACTGTTTTTT
TRBV5-3	TRBJ1-4	NA	NA	CARSNPRKLFF	TGTGCCAGAAGCAACCCCCGCAAACTGTTTTTT
TRBV30	TRBJ1-3	NA	NA	CAWSRGSGNTIYF	TGTGCCTGGAGCAGGGGATCTGGAAACACCATATATTTT
TRBV13	TRBJ1-1	NA	NA	CASSSMTESMNTEAFF	TGTGCCAGCAGCTCAATGACAGAGAGCATGAACACTGAAGCTTTCTTT
TRBV4-1	TRBJ2-7	NA	TRBD2	CASSQVLAGTNIRNEQYF	TGCGCCAGCAGCCAAGTACTAGCGGGTACTAACATCCGCAACGAGCAGTACTTC
TRBV7-2	TRBJ2-4	NA	TRBD1	CASSSIVPGTGKNIQYF	TGTGCCAGCAGCTCAATCGTACCAGGGACAGGCAAAAACATTCAGTACTTC
TRBV4-1	TRBJ2-7	NA	TRBD1	CASSPQWTGVEQYF	TGCGCCAGCAGCCCGCAATGGACAGGTGTGGAGCAGTACTTC